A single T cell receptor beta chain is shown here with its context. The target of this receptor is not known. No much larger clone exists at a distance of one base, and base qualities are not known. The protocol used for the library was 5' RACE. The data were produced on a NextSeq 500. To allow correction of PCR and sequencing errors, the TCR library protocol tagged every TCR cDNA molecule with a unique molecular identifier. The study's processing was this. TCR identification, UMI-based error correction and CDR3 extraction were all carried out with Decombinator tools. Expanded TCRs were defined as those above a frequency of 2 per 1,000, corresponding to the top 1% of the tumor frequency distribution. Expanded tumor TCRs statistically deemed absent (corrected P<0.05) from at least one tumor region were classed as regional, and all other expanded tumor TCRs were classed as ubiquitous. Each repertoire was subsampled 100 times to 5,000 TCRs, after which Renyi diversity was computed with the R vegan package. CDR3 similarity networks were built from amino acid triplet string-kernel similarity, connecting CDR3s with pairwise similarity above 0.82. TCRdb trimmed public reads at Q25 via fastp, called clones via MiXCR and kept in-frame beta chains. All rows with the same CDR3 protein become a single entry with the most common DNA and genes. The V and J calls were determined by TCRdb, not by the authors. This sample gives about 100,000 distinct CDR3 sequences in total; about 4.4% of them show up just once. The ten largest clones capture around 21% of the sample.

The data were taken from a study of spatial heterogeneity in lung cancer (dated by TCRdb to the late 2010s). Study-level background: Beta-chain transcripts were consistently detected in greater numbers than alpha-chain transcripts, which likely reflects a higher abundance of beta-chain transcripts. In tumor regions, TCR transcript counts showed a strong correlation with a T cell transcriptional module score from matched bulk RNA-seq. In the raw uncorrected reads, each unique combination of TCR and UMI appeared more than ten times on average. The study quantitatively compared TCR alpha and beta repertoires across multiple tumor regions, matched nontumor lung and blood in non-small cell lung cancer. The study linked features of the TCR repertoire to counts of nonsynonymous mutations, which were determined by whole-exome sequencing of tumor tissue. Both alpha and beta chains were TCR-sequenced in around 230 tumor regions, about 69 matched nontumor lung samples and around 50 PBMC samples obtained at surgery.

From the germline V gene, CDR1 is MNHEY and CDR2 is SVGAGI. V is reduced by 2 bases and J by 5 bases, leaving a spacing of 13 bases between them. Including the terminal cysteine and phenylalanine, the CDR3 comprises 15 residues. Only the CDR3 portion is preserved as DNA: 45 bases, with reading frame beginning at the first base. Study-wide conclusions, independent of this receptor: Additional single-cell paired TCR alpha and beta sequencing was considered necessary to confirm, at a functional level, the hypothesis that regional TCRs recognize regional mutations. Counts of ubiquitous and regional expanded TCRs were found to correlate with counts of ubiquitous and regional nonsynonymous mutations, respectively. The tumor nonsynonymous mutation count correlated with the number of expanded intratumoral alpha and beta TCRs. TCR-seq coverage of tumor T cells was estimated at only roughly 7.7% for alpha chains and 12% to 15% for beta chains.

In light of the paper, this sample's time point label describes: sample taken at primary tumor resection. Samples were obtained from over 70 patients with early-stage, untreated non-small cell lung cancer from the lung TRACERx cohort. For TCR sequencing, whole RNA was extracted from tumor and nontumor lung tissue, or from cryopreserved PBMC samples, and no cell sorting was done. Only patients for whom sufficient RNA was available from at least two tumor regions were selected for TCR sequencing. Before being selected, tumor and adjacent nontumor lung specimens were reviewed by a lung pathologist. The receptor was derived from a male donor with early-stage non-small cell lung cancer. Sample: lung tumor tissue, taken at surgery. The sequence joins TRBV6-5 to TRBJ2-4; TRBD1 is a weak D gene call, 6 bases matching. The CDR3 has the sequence CASSYTGQLENIQYF. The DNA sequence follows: TGTGCCAGCAGTTACACAGGACAGTTAGAAAACATTCAGTACTTC.